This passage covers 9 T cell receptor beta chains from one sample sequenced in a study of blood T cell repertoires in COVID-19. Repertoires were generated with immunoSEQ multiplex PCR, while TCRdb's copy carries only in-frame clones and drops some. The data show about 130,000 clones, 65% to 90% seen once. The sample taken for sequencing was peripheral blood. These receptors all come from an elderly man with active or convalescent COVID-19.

The CDR3 reads CASSPLTLAGAISYNEQFF. Written as DNA, the CDR3 is TGTGCCAGCTCACCACTAACGTTAGCGGGGGCCATTTCCTACAATGAGCAGTTCTTC. This chain uses TRBV18 with TRBJ2-1; the match to TRBD2 covers 9 bases. The CDR3 extends over 19 amino acids. V dropped 1 base and J dropped 1; count of bases not matched to a gene: 11. Germline V CDR1 and CDR2: KGHSH, LQKENI.

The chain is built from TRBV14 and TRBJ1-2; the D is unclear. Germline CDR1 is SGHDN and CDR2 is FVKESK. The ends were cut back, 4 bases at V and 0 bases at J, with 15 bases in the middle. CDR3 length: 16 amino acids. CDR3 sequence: CASSPRVSLANYGYTF. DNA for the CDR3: TGTGCCAGCAGCCCTCGTGTGAGTCTAGCTAACTATGGCTACACCTTC.

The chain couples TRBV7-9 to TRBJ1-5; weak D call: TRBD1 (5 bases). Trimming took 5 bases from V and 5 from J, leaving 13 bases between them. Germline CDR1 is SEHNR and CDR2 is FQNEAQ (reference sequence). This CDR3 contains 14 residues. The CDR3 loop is CASSGAGSDQPQHF. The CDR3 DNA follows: TGTGCCAGCAGCGGAGCAGGGTCGGATCAGCCCCAGCATTTT.

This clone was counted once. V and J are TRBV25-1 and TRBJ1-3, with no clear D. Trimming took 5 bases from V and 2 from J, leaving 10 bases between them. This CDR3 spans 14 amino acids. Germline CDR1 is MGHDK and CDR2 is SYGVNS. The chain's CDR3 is CASSQAGAGNTIYF. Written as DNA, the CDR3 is TGTGCCAGCAGTCAGGCGGGAGCTGGAAACACCATATATTTT.

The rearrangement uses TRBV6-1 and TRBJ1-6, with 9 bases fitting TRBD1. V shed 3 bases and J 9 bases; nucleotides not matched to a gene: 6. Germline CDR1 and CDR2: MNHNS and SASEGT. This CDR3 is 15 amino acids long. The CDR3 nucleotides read TGTGCCAGCAGTGATTCAGGACAGGGGAGTTCACCCCTCCACTTT. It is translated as CASSDSGQGSSPLHF.

CDR3 amino acids: CAWSVKRQGTEAFF. The DNA for the CDR3 is TGTGCCTGGAGTGTAAAGCGACAGGGGACTGAAGCTTTCTTT. The V call is TRBV30, the J call TRBJ1-1; 8 bases agree with TRBD1. V shed 0 bases and J 5 bases; nucleotides not matched to a gene: 5. There are 14 residues in the CDR3. The V gene's germline CDR1 is GTSNPN and CDR2 SVGIG (reference sequence).

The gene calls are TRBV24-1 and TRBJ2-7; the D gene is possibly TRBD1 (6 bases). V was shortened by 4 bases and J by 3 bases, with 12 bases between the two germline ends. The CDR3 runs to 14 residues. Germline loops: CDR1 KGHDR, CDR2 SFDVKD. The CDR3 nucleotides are TGTGCCACCAGTGAAGGGGGTGACGGCTACGAGCAGTACTTC. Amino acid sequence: CATSEGGDGYEQYF.

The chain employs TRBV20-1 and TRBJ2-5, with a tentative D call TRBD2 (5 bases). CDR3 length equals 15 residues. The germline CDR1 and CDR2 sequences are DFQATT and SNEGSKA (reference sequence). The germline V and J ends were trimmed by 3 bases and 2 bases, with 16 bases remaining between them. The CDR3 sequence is CSASLGTGLQETQYF. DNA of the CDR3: TGCAGTGCTAGTTTAGGAACGGGGTTACAAGAGACCCAGTACTTC.

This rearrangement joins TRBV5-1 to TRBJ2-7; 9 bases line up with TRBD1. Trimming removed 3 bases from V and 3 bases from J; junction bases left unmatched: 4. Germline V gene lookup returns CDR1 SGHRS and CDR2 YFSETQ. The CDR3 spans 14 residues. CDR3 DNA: TGCGCCAGCAGCTCCTGGGACAGGGTCTACGAGCAGTACTTC. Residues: CASSSWDRVYEQYF.